This is a list of T cell receptor beta chains from one sample in a study of T cell responses to AZD1222 COVID-19 vaccine. Sequencing used immunoSEQ multiplex PCR; TCRdb keeps in-frame clones, though not all of them. This sample has roughly 150,000 clones, with 88% found just once. This specimen consisted of peripheral blood, obtained on day 0 of AZD1222 vaccination. These receptors all stem from an adult in good health. Both conserved end residues are part of each CDR3. A D gene is named only where the DNA matches it firmly. Not every row has a clone size; where given, it reads once, few, many or a size class.

TRBV5-1	NA	TRBJ2-7	NA	TGCGCCAGCAGCTTGGCCGCCGGTAGCGACGAGCAGTACTTC	CASSLAAGSDEQYF
TRBV5-5	TRBD1	TRBJ2-3	NA	TGTGCCAGCAGGTCGACAGGGGGCCGGCCAGATACGCAGTATTTT	CASRSTGGRPDTQYF
TRBV6-5	NA	TRBJ1-2	NA	TGTGCCAGCAGTCAGGGTTCCGCCTATGGCTACACCTTC	CASSQGSAYGYTF
TRBV5-1	TRBD2	TRBJ2-7	once	TGCGCCAGCGGAACTAGCGGTGGTCTTCGGGAGCAGTACTTC	CASGTSGGLREQYF
TRBV7-2	NA	TRBJ2-5	NA	TGTGCCAGCAGCTTAGAGGGACGCCCGGAGACCCAGTACTTC	CASSLEGRPETQYF
TRBV3-1/TRBV3-2	TRBD2	TRBJ2-1	NA	TGTGCCAGCAGCCAATCTCGAGCGGGAGAGAAGTTCTTC	CASSQSRAGEKFF
TRBV9	NA	TRBJ2-2	NA	TGTGCCAGCAGCGTAGGGGGCGGGGTCACCGGGGAGCTGTTTTTT	CASSVGGGVTGELFF
TRBV6-2/TRBV6-3	TRBD2	TRBJ2-3	NA	TGTGCCAGCAGTTTCAGTAGCGGGAGGGCCCGGGATACGCAGTATTTT	CASSFSSGRARDTQYF
TRBV7-9	NA	TRBJ2-7	NA	TGTGCCAGCAGCTTAGGGTCCCAGACGTACGAGCAGTACTTC	CASSLGSQTYEQYF
TRBV29-1	NA	TRBJ1-2	NA	TGCAGCGTTGAAGCCGGGTTGGTCTATGGCTACACCTTC	CSVEAGLVYGYTF
TRBV5-1	NA	TRBJ2-7	NA	TGCGCCAGCAGTGATTGGGGGACCTACGAGCAGTACTTC	CASSDWGTYEQYF
TRBV2	TRBD2	TRBJ2-1	NA	TGTGCCAGCAGTGGGGGACTAGCCGGCTACAATGAGCAGTTCTTC	CASSGGLAGYNEQFF
TRBV28	NA	TRBJ1-5	NA	TGTGCCAGCAGTTTTTCCGGGAGCTTCAATCAGCCCCAGCATTTT	CASSFSGSFNQPQHF
TRBV12-3/TRBV12-4	NA	TRBJ1-3	NA	TGTGCCAGCAGTCGGGACCTTCGGGGCACCATATATTTT	CASSRDLRGTIYF
TRBV3-1/TRBV3-2	NA	TRBJ2-1	NA	TGTGCCAGCAGCCAAGTAAAGCTAGCGGAGCAGTTCTTC	CASSQVKLAEQFF
TRBV7-2	TRBD2	TRBJ2-4	NA	TGTGCCAGCAGCTTAAACGGCCTCATAGCGGGAGAAGAGAACATTCAGTACTTC	CASSLNGLIAGEENIQYF
TRBV6-1	NA	TRBJ2-7	few	TGTGCCAGCAGTGAATTATGGAGCTCCTACGAGCAGTACTTC	CASSELWSSYEQYF
TRBV28	TRBD1	TRBJ1-2	NA	TGTGCCAGCAGCCCGGGACAGGGAACCAACTATGGCTACACCTTC	CASSPGQGTNYGYTF
TRBV29-1	NA	TRBJ2-1	NA	TGCAGCGTTGAGGAGGGAGAGTCCTACAATGAGCAGTTCTTC	CSVEEGESYNEQFF
TRBV30	NA	TRBJ2-6	NA	TGTGCCTGGACCACGACAGGTAGCTTCTCTGGGGCCAACGTCCTGACTTTC	CAWTTTGSFSGANVLTF
TRBV6-5	TRBD2	TRBJ2-7	NA	TGTGCCGTTTCGACTAGCACGAACGGCGAGCAGTACTTC	CAVSTSTNGEQYF
TRBV6-5	NA	TRBJ2-5	NA	TGTGCCAGCAGTTTGTCCCCCAGCGAGACCCAGTACTTC	CASSLSPSETQYF
TRBV7-9	TRBD2	TRBJ2-5	NA	TGTGCCAGCAGAGAAAGATCCGGGACTAGCGGGAGCTGGGGTGAGACCCAGTACTTC	CASRERSGTSGSWGETQYF
TRBV7-2	TRBD2	TRBJ2-2	few	TGTGCCAGCAGCGGGACTAGCGGGAACACCGGGGAGCTGTTTTTT	CASSGTSGNTGELFF
TRBV7-9	TRBD1	TRBJ1-2	few	TGTGCCAGCAGCTTTTGGACAGGGGAAAGTGGCTACACCTTC	CASSFWTGESGYTF
TRBV5-1	NA	TRBJ2-1	NA	TGCGCCAGCAGCCCCGACCTGAATGAGCAGTTCTTC	CASSPDLNEQFF
TRBV13	NA	TRBJ2-7	NA	TGTGCCAGCAGCGTGAGGAGGCGGCCACACCCCTCGGGGCAGTACTTC	CASSVRRRPHPSGQYF
TRBV19	NA	TRBJ1-2	few	TGTGCCAGTAGTATAGAAGGCGGGGTAAGCTACACCTTC	CASSIEGGVSYTF
TRBV15	NA	TRBJ1-4	once	TGTGCCACCAGCGGGTGGCATCCGAGCAATGAAAAACTGTTTTTT	CATSGWHPSNEKLFF
TRBV28	NA	TRBJ2-3	once	TGTGCCAGCAGTAAAACAGACTACAGCAAACAGCCCACAGATACGCAGTATTTT	CASSKTDYSKQPTDTQYF
TRBV18	NA	TRBJ1-2	NA	TGTGCCAGCTCACCACCGGGGGTAGGCGGGAGTTATGGCTACACCTTC	CASSPPGVGGSYGYTF
TRBV18	NA	TRBJ1-1	NA	TGTGCCAGCTCACGGGCAGGGCAGAACACTGAAGCTTTCTTT	CASSRAGQNTEAFF
TRBV19	TRBD2	TRBJ2-1	once	TGTGCCAGTAGTATAACCTCGGGGAGCGGGAGGACCCACTCCTACAATGAGCAGTTCTTC	CASSITSGSGRTHSYNEQFF
TRBV10-2	TRBD2	TRBJ2-1	NA	TGCGCCAGCAAAGGTAGCGGGAGGGCACTCGGCAGTGAGCAGTTCTTC	CASKGSGRALGSEQFF
TRBV19	NA	TRBJ1-1	NA	TGTGCCAGTACCCGGCAGACACTTGAAGCTTTCTTT	CASTRQTLEAFF
TRBV7-9	NA	TRBJ1-1	NA	TGTGCCAGCAGCCTAAGAGGGGACACTGAAGCTTTCTTT	CASSLRGDTEAFF
TRBV5-1	NA	TRBJ1-2	NA	TGCGCCAGCGCGGACACCGACTATGGCTACACCTTC	CASADTDYGYTF